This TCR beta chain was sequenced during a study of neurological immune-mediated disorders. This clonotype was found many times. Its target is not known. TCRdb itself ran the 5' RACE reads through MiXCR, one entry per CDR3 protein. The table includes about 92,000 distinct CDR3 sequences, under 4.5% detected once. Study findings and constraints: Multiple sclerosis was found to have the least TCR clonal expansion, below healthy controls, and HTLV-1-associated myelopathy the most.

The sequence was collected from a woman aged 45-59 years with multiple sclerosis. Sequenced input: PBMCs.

CDR3 region: CSHTPRGLAYTHRGGDAGELFF. In DNA, the CDR3 is TGCAGTCACACCCCGAGAGGGTTAGCGTATACTCACCGGGGTGGCGACGCCGGGGAGCTGTTTTTT. The chain employs TRBV20-1 and TRBJ2-2, with D possibly being TRBD2 (5 bases). V shed 8 bases and J shed 6 bases, with 43 bases lying between them. The CDR3 is 22 amino acids. Germline V gene sequence: CDR1 DFQATT, CDR2 SNEGSKA (reference sequence).